This TCR beta chain derives from a study of immune heterogeneity within non-small cell lung tumors. Study context: There was 1 tumor not otherwise specified, along with about 10 non-squamous carcinomas and a few squamous cell carcinomas. Overall study results and limits: Identical dominant CDR3 beta clonotypes were found repeatedly across the tumor sites of a single patient, and these appeared alongside high-frequency clones that were unique to particular tumor locations. Clonotypes of T-cell receptor beta found at high frequency were largely distinct between individual patients. Although only moderate, the correlation of local T-cell clonality with local tumor mutational burden was significant (R around 0.37).

About this clonotype itself: Its antigen is unknown.

With around 0.6 ug used per sample, the template was genomic DNA from bulk tumor. While surgery was under way, several biopsies spaced far apart were taken per primary tumor. The study enrolled patients with untreated, newly diagnosed non-small cell lung cancer who underwent curative surgery. The authors amplified TCR beta CDR3 by multiplex PCR with 32 V and 13 J primers. TCRdb fed the multiplex PCR reads into MiXCR, producing one record per CDR3 protein. The sample consists of 12,000 to 15,000 distinct CDR3 sequences, about 31% of them appearing once. The CDR3 sequence is 13 residues long. Germline CDR1 is MNHNS and CDR2 is SASEGT. Trimming cost V 6 bases and J 5 bases, with 10 bases left between them.

The TCR originated in a woman aged 50 to 65 with non-small cell lung cancer. Material: lung tumor tissue. The J gene is TRBJ1-4, the V gene TRBV6-1; possible D gene TRBD1, 5 bases. The CDR3, as DNA: TGTGCCAGCAGGGGACCGTGGAATGAAAAACTGTTTTTT. It yields the protein CASRGPWNEKLFF.